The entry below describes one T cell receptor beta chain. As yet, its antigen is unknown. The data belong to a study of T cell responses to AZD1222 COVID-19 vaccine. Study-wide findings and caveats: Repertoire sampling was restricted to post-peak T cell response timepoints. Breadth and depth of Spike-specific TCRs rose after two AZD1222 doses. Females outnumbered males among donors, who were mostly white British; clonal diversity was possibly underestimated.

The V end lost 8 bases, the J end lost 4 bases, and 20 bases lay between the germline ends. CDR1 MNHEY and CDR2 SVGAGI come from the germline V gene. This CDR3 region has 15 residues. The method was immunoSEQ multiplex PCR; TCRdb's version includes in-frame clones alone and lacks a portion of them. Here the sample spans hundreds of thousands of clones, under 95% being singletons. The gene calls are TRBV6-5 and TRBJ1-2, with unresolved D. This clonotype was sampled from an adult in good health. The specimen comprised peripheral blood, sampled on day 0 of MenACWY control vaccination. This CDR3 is CASHRGGDSIYGYTF. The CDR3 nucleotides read TGTGCCAGCCACAGAGGAGGCGACTCCATCTATGGCTACACCTTC.